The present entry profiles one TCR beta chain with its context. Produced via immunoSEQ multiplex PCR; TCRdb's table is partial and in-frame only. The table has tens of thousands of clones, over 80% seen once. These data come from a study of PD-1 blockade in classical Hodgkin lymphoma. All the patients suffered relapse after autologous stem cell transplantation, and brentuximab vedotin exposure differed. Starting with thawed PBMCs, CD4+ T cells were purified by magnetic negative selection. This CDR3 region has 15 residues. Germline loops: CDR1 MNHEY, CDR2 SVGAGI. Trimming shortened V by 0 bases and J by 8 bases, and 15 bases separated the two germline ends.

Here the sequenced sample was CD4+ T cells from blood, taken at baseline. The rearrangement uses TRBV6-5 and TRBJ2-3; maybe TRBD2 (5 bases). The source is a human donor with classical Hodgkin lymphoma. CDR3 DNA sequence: TGTGCCAGCAGTTACTCGAGGGTAACCCCAGGTACGCAGTATTTT. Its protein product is CASSYSRVTPGTQYF.